This T cell receptor beta chain stems from a study of shared clonotypes between healthy human individuals. Study-wide points: Non-shared clonotypes displayed generation probabilities falling below those of clonotypes present in all four donors. Represented diversity, genetic and exposure-history alike, was limited by few donors.

Generated by immunoSEQ multiplex PCR, the TCRdb table keeps only in-frame clones and is missing some. The data contain over a million clones, approximately 98.5% of them singletons. V was clipped by 0 bases and J by 7 bases, with 10 bases between them. This CDR3 is built from 14 residues. Germline CDR1 MNHEY, CDR2 SVGAGI. About this clone itself: The target antigen is unknown.

The sequencing sample was made of naive CD4+ T cells sorted from blood. Subset noted: CD45RA+ positively selected. The sequence came from a man aged 25-45 years in good health. The chain uses TRBV6-5 and TRBJ2-1; D unresolved. The CDR3 region has the DNA TGTGCCAGCAGTTACTCGACGCTAGTGAATGAGCAGTTCTTC. Amino acids: CASSYSTLVNEQFF.